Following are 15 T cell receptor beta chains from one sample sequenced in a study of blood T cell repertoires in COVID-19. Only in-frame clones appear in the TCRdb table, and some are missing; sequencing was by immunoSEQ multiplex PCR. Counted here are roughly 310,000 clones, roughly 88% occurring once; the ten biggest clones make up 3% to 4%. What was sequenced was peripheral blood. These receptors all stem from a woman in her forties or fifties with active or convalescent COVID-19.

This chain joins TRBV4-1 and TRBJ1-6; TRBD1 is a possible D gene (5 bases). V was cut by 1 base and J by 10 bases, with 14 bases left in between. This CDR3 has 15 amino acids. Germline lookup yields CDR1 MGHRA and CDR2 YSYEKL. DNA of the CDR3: TGCGCCAGCAGCCAAGGTGGGCCAGGGCGGTCACCCCTCCACTTT. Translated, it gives CASSQGGPGRSPLHF.

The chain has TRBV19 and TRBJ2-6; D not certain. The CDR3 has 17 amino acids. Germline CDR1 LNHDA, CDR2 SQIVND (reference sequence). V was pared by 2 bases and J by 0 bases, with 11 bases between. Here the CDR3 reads CASSIYTSSSGANVLTF. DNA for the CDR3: TGTGCCAGTAGTATATATACCAGTTCCTCTGGGGCCAACGTCCTGACTTTC.

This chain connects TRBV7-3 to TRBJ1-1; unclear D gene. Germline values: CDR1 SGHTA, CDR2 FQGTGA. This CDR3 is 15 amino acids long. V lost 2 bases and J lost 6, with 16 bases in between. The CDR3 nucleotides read TGTGCCAGCAGCTTAGAGGGCGCCAAGGGCGCTGAAGCTTTCTTT. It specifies CASSLEGAKGAEAFF.

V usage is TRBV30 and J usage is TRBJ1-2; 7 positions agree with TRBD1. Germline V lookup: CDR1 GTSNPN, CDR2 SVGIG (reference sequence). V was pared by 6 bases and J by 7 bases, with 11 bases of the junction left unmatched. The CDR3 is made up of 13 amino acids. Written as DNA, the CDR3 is TGTGCCTGTCTCCCAACAGGGGATCCTGGCTACACCTTC. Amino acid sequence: CACLPTGDPGYTF.

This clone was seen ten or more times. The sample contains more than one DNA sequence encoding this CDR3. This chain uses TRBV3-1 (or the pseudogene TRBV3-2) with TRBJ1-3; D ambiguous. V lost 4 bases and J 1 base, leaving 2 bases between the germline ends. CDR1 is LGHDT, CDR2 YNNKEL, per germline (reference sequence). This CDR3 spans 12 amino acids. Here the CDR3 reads CASSPSGNTIYF. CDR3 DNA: TGTGCCAGCAGCCCATCTGGAAACACCATATATTTT.

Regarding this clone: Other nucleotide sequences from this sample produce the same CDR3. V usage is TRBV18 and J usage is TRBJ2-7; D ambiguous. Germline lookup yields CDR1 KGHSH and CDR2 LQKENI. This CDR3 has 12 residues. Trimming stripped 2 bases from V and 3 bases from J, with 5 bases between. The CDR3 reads CASSPASYEQYF. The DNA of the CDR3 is TGTGCCAGCTCACCAGCCAGCTACGAGCAGTACTTC.

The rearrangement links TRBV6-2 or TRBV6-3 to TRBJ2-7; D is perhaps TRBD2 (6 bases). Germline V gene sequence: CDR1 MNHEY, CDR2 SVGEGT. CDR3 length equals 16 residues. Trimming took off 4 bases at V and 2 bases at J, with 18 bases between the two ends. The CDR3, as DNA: TGTGCCAGCAGTTTACGGTCGGGGGACCAGGCCTACGAGCAGTACTTC. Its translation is CASSLRSGDQAYEQYF.

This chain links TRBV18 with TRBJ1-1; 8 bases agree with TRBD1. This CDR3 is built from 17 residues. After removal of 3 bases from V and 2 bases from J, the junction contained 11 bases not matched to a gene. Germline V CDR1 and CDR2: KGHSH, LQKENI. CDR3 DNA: TGTGCCAGCTCACCCTCTGTAATCACAGGGGGTAACACTGAAGCTTTCTTT. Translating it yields CASSPSVITGGNTEAFF.

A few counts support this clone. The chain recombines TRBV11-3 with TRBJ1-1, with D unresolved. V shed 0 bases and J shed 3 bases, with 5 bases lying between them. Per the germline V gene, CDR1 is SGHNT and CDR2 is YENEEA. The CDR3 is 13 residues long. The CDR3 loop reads CASSLDPYTEAFF. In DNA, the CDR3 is TGTGCCAGCAGCTTAGATCCATACACTGAAGCTTTCTTT.

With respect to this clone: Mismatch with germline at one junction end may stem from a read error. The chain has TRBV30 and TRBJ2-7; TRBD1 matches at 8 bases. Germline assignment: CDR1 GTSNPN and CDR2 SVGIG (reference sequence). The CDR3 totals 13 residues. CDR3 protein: CVWRETGEYEQYF. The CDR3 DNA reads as TGTGTCTGGAGGGAGACAGGGGAATACGAGCAGTACTTC.

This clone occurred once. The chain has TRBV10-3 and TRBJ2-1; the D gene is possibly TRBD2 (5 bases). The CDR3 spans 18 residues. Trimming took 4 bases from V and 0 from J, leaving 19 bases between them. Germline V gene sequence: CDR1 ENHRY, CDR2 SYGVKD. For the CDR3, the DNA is TGTGCCATCAGTGGAATCCCGCCGGGATCAAGCTCCTACAATGAGCAGTTCTTC. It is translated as CAISGIPPGSSSYNEQFF.

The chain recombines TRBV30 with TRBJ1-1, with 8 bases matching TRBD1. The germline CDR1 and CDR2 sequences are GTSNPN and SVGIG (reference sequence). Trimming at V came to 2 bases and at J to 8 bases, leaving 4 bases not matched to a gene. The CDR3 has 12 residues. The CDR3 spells CAWSTGQGEAFF. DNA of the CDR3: TGTGCCTGGAGTACCGGACAGGGAGAAGCTTTCTTT.

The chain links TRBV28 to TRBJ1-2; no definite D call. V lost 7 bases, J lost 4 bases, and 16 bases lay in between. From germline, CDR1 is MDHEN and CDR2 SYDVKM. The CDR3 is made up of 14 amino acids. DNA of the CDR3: TGTGCCAGCACTGACGGCGGCCTCGCCTATGGCTACACCTTC. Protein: CASTDGGLAYGYTF.

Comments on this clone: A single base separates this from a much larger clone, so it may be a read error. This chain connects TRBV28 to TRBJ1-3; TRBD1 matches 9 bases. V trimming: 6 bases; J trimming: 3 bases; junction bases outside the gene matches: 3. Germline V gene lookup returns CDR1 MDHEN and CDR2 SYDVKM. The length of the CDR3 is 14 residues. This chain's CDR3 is CASSRDRVGNTIYF. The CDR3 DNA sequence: TGTGCCAGCAGCCGGGACAGGGTTGGAAACACCATATATTTT. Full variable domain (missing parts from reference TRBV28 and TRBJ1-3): DVKVTQSSRYLVKRTGEKVFLECVQDMDHENMFWYRQDPGLGLRLIYFSYDVKMKEKGDIPEGYSVSREKKERFSLILESASTNQTSMYLCASSRDRVGNTIYFGEGSWLTVV.

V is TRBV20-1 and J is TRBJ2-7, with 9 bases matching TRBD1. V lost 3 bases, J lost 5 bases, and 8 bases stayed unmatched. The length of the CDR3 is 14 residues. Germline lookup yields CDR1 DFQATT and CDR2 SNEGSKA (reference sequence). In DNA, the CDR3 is TGCAGTGCTAGTCGGGGACAGGGTTCTGACGAGCAGTACTTC. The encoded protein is CSASRGQGSDEQYF.